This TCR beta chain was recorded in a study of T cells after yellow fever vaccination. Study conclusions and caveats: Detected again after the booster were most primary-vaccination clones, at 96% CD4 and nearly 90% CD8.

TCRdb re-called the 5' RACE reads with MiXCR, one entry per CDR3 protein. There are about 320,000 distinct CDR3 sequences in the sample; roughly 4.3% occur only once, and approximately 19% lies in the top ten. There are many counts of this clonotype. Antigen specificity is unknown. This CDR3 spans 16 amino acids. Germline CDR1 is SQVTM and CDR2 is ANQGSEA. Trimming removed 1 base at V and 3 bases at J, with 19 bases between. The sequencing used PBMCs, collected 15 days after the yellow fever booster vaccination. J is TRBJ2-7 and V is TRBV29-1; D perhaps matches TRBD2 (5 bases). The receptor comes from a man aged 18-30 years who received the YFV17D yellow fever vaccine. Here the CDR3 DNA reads TGCAGCGTTGAAGGGTCAGACAATTCCCGGGACTACGAGCAGTACTTC. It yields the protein CSVEGSDNSRDYEQYF.